Below are 30 T cell receptor beta chains sequenced from a single sample in a study of cytomegalovirus exposure and HLA in healthy donors. PCR employed 60 Vbeta and 13 Jbeta primers. TCRdb keeps only in-frame clones here, not all; method: immunoSEQ multiplex PCR. The sample contains around 100,000 clones, about 68% of which appear only once. Source material: PBMCs. The source of these receptors is a man younger than 40 in good health and CMV-seropositive.

The chain's CDR3 is CASNPGQGSGELFF. CDR3 in DNA: TGTGCCAGCAACCCGGGACAGGGCTCCGGGGAGCTGTTTTTT. V usage is TRBV6-5 and J usage is TRBJ2-2, with 9 bases lining up with TRBD1. Germline CDR1 MNHEY, CDR2 SVGAGI. The CDR3 contains 14 residues. The junction had 6 bases not matched to a gene; V was cut back by 7 bases and J by 6 bases.

This clone has more than one count but fewer than ten. The chain links TRBV7-2 to TRBJ2-3, with 8 bases lining up with TRBD2. This CDR3 comprises 14 residues. Germline assignment: CDR1 SGHTA and CDR2 FQGNSA. J was trimmed by 1 base and V by 5 bases; bases with no gene match: 2. DNA of the CDR3: TGTGCCAGCAGCCCGGGACTAGGCACAGATACGCAGTATTTT. This sequence encodes CASSPGLGTDTQYF.

V usage is TRBV10-3 and J usage is TRBJ1-5; D perhaps matches TRBD1 (5 bases). V shed 2 bases and J shed 7 bases, with 15 bases lying between them. CDR3 length equals 15 residues. Germline-derived CDR1 and CDR2 are ENHRY and SYGVKD. The CDR3 here is CAISEGIGAGQPQHF. CDR3 bases: TGTGCCATCAGTGAGGGGATAGGGGCGGGACAGCCCCAGCATTTT.

This rearrangement joins TRBV7-6 to TRBJ1-2, with 9 bases fitting TRBD1. The V and J ends lost 2 bases and 8 bases, in that order; junction bases with no gene match: 6. The CDR3 has 14 residues. From germline, CDR1 is SGHVS and CDR2 FNYEAQ. CDR3 DNA: TGTGCCAGCAGCTTAACAGGGGGCGATGGAGGCTACACCTTC. It yields the protein CASSLTGGDGGYTF.

CDR3 residues: CASSFTGPLYGYTF. Written as DNA, the CDR3 is TGTGCCAGCAGTTTTACAGGACCCCTCTATGGCTACACCTTC. This sequence joins TRBV6-1 and TRBJ1-2, with TRBD1 as a possible D gene (5 bases). Trimming took 5 bases from V and 4 from J, leaving 14 bases between them. CDR1 MNHNS and CDR2 SASEGT come from the germline V gene. The CDR3 spans 14 residues.

V gene TRBV7-8 combines with J gene TRBJ2-7; a possible D gene is TRBD2 (6 bases). CDR1 SGHVS and CDR2 FQNEAQ come from the germline V gene. Trimming left V 5 bases short and J 1 base short, with 15 bases between. The CDR3 totals 15 residues. CDR3 sequence: CASSLIGGLSYEQYF. For the CDR3, the DNA is TGTGCCAGCAGCCTGATTGGGGGGTTGTCCTACGAGCAGTACTTC.

The CDR3 is CASRRQVREQYF. The CDR3 region has the DNA TGTGCCAGCAGGCGACAGGTCCGCGAGCAGTACTTC. The chain is built from TRBV2 and TRBJ2-7, with D possibly matching TRBD1 (6 bases). Trimming stripped 6 bases from V and 6 bases from J, with 12 bases between. The CDR3 covers 12 residues. Germline loops: CDR1 SNHLY, CDR2 FYNNEI.

This chain uses TRBV7-9 with TRBJ2-7; D call uncertain. The CDR3 extends over 14 amino acids. Looked up from germline, CDR1 is SEHNR and CDR2 is FQNEAQ (reference sequence). The V gene lost 5 bases and the J gene lost 10 bases, with 21 bases spanning the gap. CDR3: CASSPETPSIGQYF. The CDR3 DNA reads as TGTGCCAGCAGCCCGGAGACCCCATCAATAGGACAGTACTTC.

V gene TRBV4-1 combines with J gene TRBJ2-7; tentative D call: TRBD2 (6 bases). The V and J ends lost 4 bases and 2 bases respectively, with 15 bases between them. The CDR3 consists of 15 residues. Germline CDR1 MGHRA, CDR2 YSYEKL. The CDR3 protein is CASSRQPGLTYEQYF. The CDR3, as DNA: TGCGCCAGCAGCCGGCAACCGGGACTTACCTACGAGCAGTACTTC.

This chain joins TRBV5-6 and TRBJ1-1; 10 nucleotides match TRBD1. From germline, CDR1 is SGHDT and CDR2 YYEEEE. The CDR3 extends over 12 amino acids. Germline trimming cut 5 bases from V and 6 bases from J; bases unmatched to any gene: 1. The CDR3 sequence: CASSGQGAEAFF. The CDR3 coding sequence is TGTGCCAGCAGTGGACAGGGGGCTGAAGCTTTCTTT.

The chain combines TRBV7-2 with TRBJ1-2; no clear D. This CDR3 region has 15 residues. V lost 1 base to trimming and J lost 3 bases, with 12 bases between them. Germline assignment: CDR1 SGHTA and CDR2 FQGNSA. The CDR3 protein is CASSLERAEYYGYTF. CDR3 sequence (DNA): TGTGCCAGCAGCTTAGAGAGGGCGGAGTACTATGGCTACACCTTC.

This clone was detected only a few times. The chain couples TRBV11-3 to TRBJ1-3; 11 bases fit TRBD1. The ends lost 5 bases at V and 2 bases at J; junction bases unmatched: 5. Germline CDR1 is SGHNT and CDR2 is YENEEA. This CDR3 contains 16 residues. In nucleotides, the CDR3 is TGTGCCAGCAGCGCCGGGACAGGGGGACCTGGAAACACCATATATTTT. This sequence encodes CASSAGTGGPGNTIYF.

The V gene is TRBV11-2, the J gene TRBJ1-5; 8 positions match TRBD1. J gave up 5 bases and V 1 base, and 4 bases lay outside the gene matches. This CDR3 is built from 15 residues. Per the germline V gene, CDR1 is SGHAT and CDR2 is FQNNGV. The CDR3 spells CASSLGAGGDQPQHF. The CDR3 region has the DNA TGTGCCAGCAGCTTAGGGGCAGGGGGCGATCAGCCCCAGCATTTT.

The V and J genes are TRBV30 and TRBJ2-7; TRBD1 matches at 9 bases. CDR3 length: 13 residues. The V gene's germline CDR1 is GTSNPN and CDR2 SVGIG (reference sequence). After removal of 4 bases from V and 2 bases from J, the junction contained 3 bases not matched to a gene. The CDR3 is CAWKGTGTYEQYF. The CDR3 DNA follows: TGTGCCTGGAAAGGGACAGGGACCTACGAGCAGTACTTC.

This chain joins TRBV5-1 and TRBJ1-5, with 9 bases that match TRBD1. CDR3 length: 15 amino acids. The ends lost 4 bases at V and 3 bases at J; junction bases unmatched: 5. Germline V gives CDR1 SGHRS, CDR2 YFSETQ. The CDR3 region has the DNA TGCGCCAGCAGCAAGACAGGGGGAATCAATCAGCCCCAGCATTTT. Translating it yields CASSKTGGINQPQHF.

This chain connects TRBV6-1 to TRBJ2-7; D unresolved. The ends were cut back, 1 base at V and 6 bases at J, with 7 bases in the middle. Germline CDR1 MNHNS, CDR2 SASEGT. This CDR3 has 12 residues. The CDR3 sequence is CASSEGVSEQYF. CDR3 bases: TGTGCCAGCAGTGAAGGAGTGAGCGAGCAGTACTTC.

This clone has a handful of counts. One junction end does not reproduce the germline sequence, and a read error may be involved. Other DNA sequences in the sample encode the same CDR3. The rearrangement links TRBV2 to TRBJ2-7; unclear D gene. This CDR3 has 11 residues. Germline assignment: CDR1 SNHLY and CDR2 FYNNEI. The CDR3 coding sequence is TGTGACAGCAGTGACGCCTACGAGCAGTACTTC. It is translated as CDSSDAYEQYF.

This chain uses TRBV7-8 with TRBJ2-7, with a weak D call TRBD1 (6 bases). This CDR3 is built from 14 residues. Per the germline V gene, CDR1 is SGHVS and CDR2 is FQNEAQ. V lost 5 bases to trimming and J lost 0 bases, with 11 bases between them. The CDR3 spells CASSPRDNSYEQYF. CDR3 nucleotides: TGTGCCAGCAGCCCCCGGGACAACTCCTACGAGCAGTACTTC. Full variable domain (missing parts from reference TRBV7-8 and TRBJ2-7): GAGVSQSPRYKVAKRGQDVALRCDPISGHVSLFWYQQALGQGPEFLTYFQNEAQLDKSGLPSDRFFAERPEGSVSTLKIQRTQQEDSAVYLCASSPRDNSYEQYFGPGTRLTVT.

The V and J genes are TRBV19 and TRBJ2-7; 8 nucleotides line up with TRBD1. Trimming cost V 6 bases and J 5 bases; bases outside gene matches: 9. This CDR3 has 14 residues. Germline V gene data show CDR1 as LNHDA and CDR2 as SQIVND (reference sequence). The CDR3 bases are TGTGCCAGTAGCCCACAGGGGGTCGGCAACGAGCAGTACTTC. Translated, it gives CASSPQGVGNEQYF.

V gene TRBV5-8 combines with J gene TRBJ2-3, with TRBD2 identical over 11 bases. Unmatched junction bases numbered 2, after V lost 4 bases and J lost 1 base. Germline assignment: CDR1 SGHTS and CDR2 YDEGEE. There are 15 residues in the CDR3. CDR3: CASSPGLAGTDTQYF. CDR3 nucleotides: TGTGCCAGCAGCCCGGGACTAGCGGGCACAGATACGCAGTATTTT.

As for this clone: The junction and the germline gene differ at one end; a read error may be behind it. V gene TRBV10-3 combines with J gene TRBJ2-5, with 10 bases aligning to TRBD1. Germline V gene lookup returns CDR1 ENHRY and CDR2 SYGVKD. The CDR3 has 14 residues. The CDR3 region is CAISVGQGEENQYF. The CDR3 nucleotides read TGTGCCATCAGTGTCGGACAGGGGGAGGAGAACCAGTACTTC.

J is TRBJ2-7 and V is TRBV7-8; D gene ambiguous. Germline CDR1 reads SGHVS; CDR2 reads FQNEAQ. The CDR3 sequence is 12 residues long. V gave up 3 bases and J gave up 3 bases, with 6 bases separating them. The CDR3, as DNA: TGTGCCAGCAGCTTCCCAGGCTACGAGCAGTACTTC. It specifies CASSFPGYEQYF.

This clone was seen a few times. This chain links TRBV4-2 with TRBJ1-2; D possibly corresponds to TRBD1 (5 bases). The CDR3 is 13 amino acids. The V gene's germline CDR1 is LGHNA and CDR2 YNFKEQ. Trimming cost V 1 base and J 6 bases, with 9 bases left between them. This CDR3 reads CASSQGQSHGYTF. CDR3 nucleotide sequence: TGTGCCAGCAGCCAAGGACAGAGCCATGGCTACACCTTC.

CDR3 protein: CASSFTGAPNEKLFF. The DNA of the CDR3 is TGCGCCAGCAGCTTCACAGGGGCCCCGAATGAAAAACTGTTTTTT. V and J are TRBV5-1 and TRBJ1-4, with TRBD1 matching 7 bases. Per germline, CDR1 SGHRS and CDR2 YFSETQ. With 2 bases clipped from V and 5 bases from J, the junction kept 6 bases outside the gene matches. The CDR3 length is 15 residues.

Details on this clone: One end of the junction is discordant with germline, which a read error may explain. The rearrangement uses TRBV19 and TRBJ1-2; possibly TRBD1 for D (6 bases). Germline CDR1 is LNHDA and CDR2 is SQIVND (reference sequence). CDR3 length equals 14 residues. The CDR3 loop is CASTHGGQGYGYAF. In DNA, the CDR3 is TGTGCCAGTACCCACGGGGGGCAGGGCTATGGCTACGCCTTC.

The V gene is TRBV21-1, the J gene TRBJ2-1; the table assigns TRBD2, which was not confirmed against the DNA. TRBV21-1 is a pseudogene. There are 16 residues in the CDR3. CDR3 sequence reads: CASSKVKGTSGNEQFF. CDR3 nucleotide sequence: TGTGCCAGCAGCAAAGTAAAGGGGACTAGCGGAAATGAGCAGTTCTTC.

This chain uses TRBV10-3 with TRBJ2-5; a weak D match, TRBD1 (5 bases). The V end lost 2 bases, the J end lost 5 bases, and 6 bases lay between the germline ends. CDR1 ENHRY and CDR2 SYGVKD come from the germline V gene. The CDR3 consists of 12 residues. CDR3 residues: CAISEPGETQYF. CDR3 nucleotides: TGTGCCATCAGTGAGCCAGGGGAGACCCAGTACTTC.

This chain uses TRBV5-1 with TRBJ2-1, with 9 bases lining up with TRBD2. Unmatched junction bases numbered 6, after V lost 0 bases and J lost 8 bases. Germline V gene sequence: CDR1 SGHRS, CDR2 YFSETQ. The CDR3 is 15 amino acids. The CDR3 DNA sequence: TGCGCCAGCAGCTTGGGGCGGGGGGGCATCCATGAGCAGTTCTTC. Protein product: CASSLGRGGIHEQFF.

This chain connects TRBV27 to TRBJ2-7; 8 nucleotides align to TRBD2. J gave up 7 bases and V 6 bases, and 8 bases lay outside the gene matches. Germline lookup yields CDR1 MNHEY and CDR2 SMNVEV (reference sequence). CDR3 length: 13 amino acids. The CDR3 nucleotides read TGTGCCAGCAGGGTCGGGGTAGCGGGGGAGCAGTACTTC. Amino acids: CASRVGVAGEQYF.

The V and J genes are TRBV21-1 and TRBJ2-7; the table's D call, TRBD1, has no DNA check behind it. TRBV21-1 has pseudogene status. This CDR3 is 14 amino acids long. CDR3: CASSGARASYEQYF. As DNA, the CDR3 is TGTGCCAGCAGCGGGGCCAGGGCCTCCTACGAGCAGTACTTC.